This T cell receptor (beta chain) derives from a study of blood T cell repertoires in COVID-19. Across the study: The origin of the acute and convalescent COVID-19 samples was the United States, Italy and Spain. In each case, the material was cDNA or gDNA derived from T cells, B-cell-depleted T cells, or PBMCs.

Study processing details: Amplification of reference gene primers provided the estimated nucleated cell counts. Data came from immunoSEQ multiplex PCR; TCRdb stores just in-frame clones and leaves some out. That table furnishes V, J and clone size, whereas the DNA furnished D and trimming. The profile shows 270,000 or so clones, roughly 89% of them singletons. The TCR originated in a woman aged 40 to 50 who had recovered from COVID-19. The sequenced sample consisted of peripheral blood.

CDR3 coding DNA: TGTGCCAGCAGCTTTATTATCCAGGAGACCCAGTACTTC. Translating it yields CASSFIIQETQYF. The chain links TRBV11-2 to TRBJ2-5; D ambiguous. This CDR3 has 13 residues. Trimming removed 3 bases from V and 5 bases from J, with 10 bases in between. Germline CDR1 and CDR2: SGHAT and FQNNGV.